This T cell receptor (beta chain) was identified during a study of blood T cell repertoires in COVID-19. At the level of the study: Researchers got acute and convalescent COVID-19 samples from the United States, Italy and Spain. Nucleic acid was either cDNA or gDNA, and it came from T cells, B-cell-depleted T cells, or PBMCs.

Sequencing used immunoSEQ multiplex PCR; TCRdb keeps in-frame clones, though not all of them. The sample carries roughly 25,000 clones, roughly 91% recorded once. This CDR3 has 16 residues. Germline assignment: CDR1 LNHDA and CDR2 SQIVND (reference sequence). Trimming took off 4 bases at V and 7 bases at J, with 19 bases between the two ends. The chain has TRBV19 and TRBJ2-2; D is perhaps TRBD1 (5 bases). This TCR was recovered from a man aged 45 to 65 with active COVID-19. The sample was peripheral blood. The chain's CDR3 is CASSTPPTAVGGELFF. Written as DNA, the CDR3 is TGTGCCAGTAGTACCCCCCCGACAGCAGTAGGCGGGGAGCTGTTTTTT. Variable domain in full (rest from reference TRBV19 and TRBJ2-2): DGGITQSPKYLFRKEGQNVTLSCEQNLNHDAMYWYRQDPGQGLRLIYYSQIVNDFQKGDIAEGYSVSREKKESFPLTVTSAQKNPTAFYLCASSTPPTAVGGELFFGEGSRLTVL.